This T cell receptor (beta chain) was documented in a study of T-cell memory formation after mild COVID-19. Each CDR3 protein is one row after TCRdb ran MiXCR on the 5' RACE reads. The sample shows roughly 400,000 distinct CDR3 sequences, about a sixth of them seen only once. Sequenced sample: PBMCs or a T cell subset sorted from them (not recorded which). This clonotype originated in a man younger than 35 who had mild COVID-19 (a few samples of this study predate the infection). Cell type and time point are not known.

The CDR3 DNA sequence: TGCGCCAGCAGCTTGGTGGCAGGGGCCCAAGAGACCCAGTACTTC. This translates into CASSLVAGAQETQYF. The chain has TRBV5-1 and TRBJ2-5; TRBD1 might be the D (6 bases). The germline gives CDR1 SGHRS, CDR2 YFSETQ. This CDR3 region has 15 residues. The V gene lost 0 bases and the J gene lost 1 base, with 10 bases spanning the gap.